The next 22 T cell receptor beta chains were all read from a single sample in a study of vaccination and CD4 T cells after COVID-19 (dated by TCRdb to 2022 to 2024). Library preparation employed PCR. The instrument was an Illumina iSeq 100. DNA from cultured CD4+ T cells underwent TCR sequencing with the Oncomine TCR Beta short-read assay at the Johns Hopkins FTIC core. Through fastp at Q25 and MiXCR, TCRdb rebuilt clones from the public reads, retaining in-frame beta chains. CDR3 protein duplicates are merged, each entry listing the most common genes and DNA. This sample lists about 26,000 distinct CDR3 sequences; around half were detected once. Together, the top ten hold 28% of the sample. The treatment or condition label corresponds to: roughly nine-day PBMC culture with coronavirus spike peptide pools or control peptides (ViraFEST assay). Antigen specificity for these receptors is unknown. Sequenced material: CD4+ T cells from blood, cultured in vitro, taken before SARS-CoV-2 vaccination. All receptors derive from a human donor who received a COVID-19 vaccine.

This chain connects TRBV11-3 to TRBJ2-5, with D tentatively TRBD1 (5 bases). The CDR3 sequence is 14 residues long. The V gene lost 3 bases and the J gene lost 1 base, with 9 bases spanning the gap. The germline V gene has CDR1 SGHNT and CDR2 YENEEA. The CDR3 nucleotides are TGTGCCAGCAGCTTCGGACACTCCCAAGAGACCCAGTACTTC. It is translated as CASSFGHSQETQYF.

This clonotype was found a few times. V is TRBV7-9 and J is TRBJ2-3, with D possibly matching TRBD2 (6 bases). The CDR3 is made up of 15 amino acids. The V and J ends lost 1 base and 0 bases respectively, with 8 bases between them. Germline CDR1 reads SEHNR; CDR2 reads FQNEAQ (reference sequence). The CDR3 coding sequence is TGTGCCAGCAGCTTAGAGGGACTGAGCACAGATACGCAGTATTTT. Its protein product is CASSLEGLSTDTQYF.

The DNA for the CDR3 is TGTGCCAGCAGCAAATGGGACAACTCTGGAAACACCATATATTTT. Its protein product is CASSKWDNSGNTIYF. The chain carries TRBV25-1 and TRBJ1-3; maybe TRBD1 (6 bases). CDR3 size: 15 residues. Per the germline V gene, CDR1 is MGHDK and CDR2 is SYGVNS. Trimming took off 6 bases at V and 0 bases at J, with 12 bases between the two ends.

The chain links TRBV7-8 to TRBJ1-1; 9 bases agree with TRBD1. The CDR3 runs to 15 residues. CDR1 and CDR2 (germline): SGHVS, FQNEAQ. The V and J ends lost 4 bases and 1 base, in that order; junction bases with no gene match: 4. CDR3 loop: CASSSWGQGNTEAFF. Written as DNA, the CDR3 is TGTGCCAGCAGCTCGTGGGGACAGGGGAACACTGAAGCTTTCTTT.

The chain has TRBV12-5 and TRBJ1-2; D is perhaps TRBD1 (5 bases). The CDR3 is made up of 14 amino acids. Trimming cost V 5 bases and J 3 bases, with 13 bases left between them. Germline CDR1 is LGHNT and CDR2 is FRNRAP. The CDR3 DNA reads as TGTGCTAGTGGTCCGGTCGGGGGGGACTATGGCTACACCTTC. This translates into CASGPVGGDYGYTF.

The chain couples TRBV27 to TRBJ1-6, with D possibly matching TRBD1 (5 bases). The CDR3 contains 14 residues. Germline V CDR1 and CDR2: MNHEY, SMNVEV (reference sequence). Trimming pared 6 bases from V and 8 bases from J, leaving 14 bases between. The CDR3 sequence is CASSPWDGYSPLHF. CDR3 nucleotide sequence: TGTGCCAGCAGCCCATGGGACGGATATTCACCCCTCCACTTT.

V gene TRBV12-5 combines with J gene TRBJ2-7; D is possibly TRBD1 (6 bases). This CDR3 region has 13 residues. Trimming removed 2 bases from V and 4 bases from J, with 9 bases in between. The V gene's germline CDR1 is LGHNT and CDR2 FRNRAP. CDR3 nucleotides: TGTGCTAGTGGTTTGCAGCAGGGGTACGAGCAGTACTTC. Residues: CASGLQQGYEQYF.

The CDR3 here is CATSDRTADSYNEQFF. The DNA of the CDR3 is TGTGCCACCAGTGATCGGACTGCAGACTCCTACAATGAGCAGTTCTTC. The chain recombines TRBV24-1 with TRBJ2-1, with D perhaps matching TRBD2 (5 bases). The germline CDR1 and CDR2 sequences are KGHDR and SFDVKD. This CDR3 is 16 amino acids long. Trimming stripped 3 bases from V and 0 bases from J, with 11 bases between.

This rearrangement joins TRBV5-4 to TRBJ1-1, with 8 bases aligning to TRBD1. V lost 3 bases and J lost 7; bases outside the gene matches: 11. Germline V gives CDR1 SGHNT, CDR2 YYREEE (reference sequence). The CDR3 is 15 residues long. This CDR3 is CASSSRTGRTGEAFF. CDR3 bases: TGTGCCAGCAGCTCGAGGACAGGGAGGACGGGTGAAGCTTTCTTT.

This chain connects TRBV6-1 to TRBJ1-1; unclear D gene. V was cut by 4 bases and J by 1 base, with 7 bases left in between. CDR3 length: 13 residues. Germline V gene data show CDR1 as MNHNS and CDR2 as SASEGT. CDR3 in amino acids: CASSVEGNTEAFF. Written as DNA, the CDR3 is TGTGCCAGCAGTGTAGAGGGGAACACTGAAGCTTTCTTT.

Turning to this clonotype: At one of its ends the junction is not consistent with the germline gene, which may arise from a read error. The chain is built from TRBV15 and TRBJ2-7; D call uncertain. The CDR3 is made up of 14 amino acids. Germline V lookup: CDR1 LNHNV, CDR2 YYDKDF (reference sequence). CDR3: CATSRGSLVYEQCF. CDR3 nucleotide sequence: TGTGCCACCAGCAGAGGTAGTCTTGTCTACGAGCAGTGCTTC.

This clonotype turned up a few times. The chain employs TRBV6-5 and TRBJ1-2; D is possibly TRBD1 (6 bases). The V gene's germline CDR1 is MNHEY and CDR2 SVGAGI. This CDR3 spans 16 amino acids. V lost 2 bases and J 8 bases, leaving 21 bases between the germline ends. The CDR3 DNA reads TGTGCCAGCAGTTACCCAACCCGGACAGCCACTATGGGCTACACCTTC. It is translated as CASSYPTRTATMGYTF.

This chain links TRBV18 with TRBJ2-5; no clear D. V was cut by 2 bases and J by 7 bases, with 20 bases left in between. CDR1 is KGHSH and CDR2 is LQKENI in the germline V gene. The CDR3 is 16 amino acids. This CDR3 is CASSPRLKQTYATQYF. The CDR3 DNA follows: TGTGCCAGCTCACCAAGATTGAAACAGACATATGCGACCCAGTACTTC. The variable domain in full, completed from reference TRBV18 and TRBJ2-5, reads NAGVMQNPRHLVRRRGQEARLRCSPMKGHSHVYWYRQLPEEGLKFMVYLQKENIIDESGMPKERFSAEFPKEGPSILRIQQVVRGDSAAYFCASSPRLKQTYATQYFGPGTRLLVL.

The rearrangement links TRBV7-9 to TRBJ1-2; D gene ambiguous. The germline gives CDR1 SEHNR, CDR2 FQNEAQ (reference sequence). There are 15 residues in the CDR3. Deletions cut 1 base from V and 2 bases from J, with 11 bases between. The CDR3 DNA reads TGTGCCAGCAGCTTAGGTCTTTCCCGCAACTATGGCTACACCTTC. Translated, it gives CASSLGLSRNYGYTF.

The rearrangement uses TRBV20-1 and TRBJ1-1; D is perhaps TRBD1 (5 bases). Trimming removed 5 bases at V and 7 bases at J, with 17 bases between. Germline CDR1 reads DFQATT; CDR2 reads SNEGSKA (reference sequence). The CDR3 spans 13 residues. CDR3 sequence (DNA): TGCAGTGCTGGGGAAACAGGACTCTTTGAAGCTTTCTTT. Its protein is CSAGETGLFEAFF.

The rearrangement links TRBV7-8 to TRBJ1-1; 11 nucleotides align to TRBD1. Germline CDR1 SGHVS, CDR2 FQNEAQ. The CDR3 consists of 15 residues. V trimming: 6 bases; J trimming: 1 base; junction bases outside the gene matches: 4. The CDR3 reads CASRRTGGWNTEAFF. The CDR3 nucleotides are TGTGCCAGCAGACGGACAGGGGGCTGGAACACTGAAGCTTTCTTT.

CDR3 sequence (DNA): TGTGCCAGTAGTATCTGGGGGAGTTCAGGCACCGGGGAGCTGTTTTTT. Translating gives CASSIWGSSGTGELFF. The V call is TRBV19, the J call TRBJ2-2; D possibly uses TRBD1 or TRBD2 (5 bases each). V lost 3 bases and J 4 bases, leaving 15 bases between the germline ends. Germline V gives CDR1 LNHDA, CDR2 SQIVND (reference sequence). This CDR3 is built from 16 residues. The full variable domain, completed using reference TRBV19 and TRBJ2-2, is DGGITQSPKYLFRKEGQNVTLSCEQNLNHDAMYWYRQDPGQGLRLIYYSQIVNDFQKGDIAEGYSVSREKKESFPLTVTSAQKNPTAFYLCASSIWGSSGTGELFFGEGSRLTVL.

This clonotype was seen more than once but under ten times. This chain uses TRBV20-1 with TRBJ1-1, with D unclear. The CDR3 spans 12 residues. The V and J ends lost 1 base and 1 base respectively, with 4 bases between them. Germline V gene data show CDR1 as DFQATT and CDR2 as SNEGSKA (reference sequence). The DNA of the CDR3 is TGCAGTGCTAGAGGGACGAACACTGAAGCTTTCTTT. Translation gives CSARGTNTEAFF.

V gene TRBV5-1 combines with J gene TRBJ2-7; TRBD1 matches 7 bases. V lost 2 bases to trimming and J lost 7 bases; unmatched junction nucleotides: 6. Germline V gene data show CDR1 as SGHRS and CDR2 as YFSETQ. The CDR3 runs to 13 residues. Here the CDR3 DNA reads TGCGCCAGCAGCTTCACAGGGGATCGGGAGCAGTACTTC. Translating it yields CASSFTGDREQYF.

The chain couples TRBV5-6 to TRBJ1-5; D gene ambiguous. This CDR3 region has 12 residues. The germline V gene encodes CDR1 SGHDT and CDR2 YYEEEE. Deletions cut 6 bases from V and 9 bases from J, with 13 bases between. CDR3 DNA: TGTGCCAGCAACGCTCGGGAGGGGCCCCAGCATTTT. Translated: CASNAREGPQHF.

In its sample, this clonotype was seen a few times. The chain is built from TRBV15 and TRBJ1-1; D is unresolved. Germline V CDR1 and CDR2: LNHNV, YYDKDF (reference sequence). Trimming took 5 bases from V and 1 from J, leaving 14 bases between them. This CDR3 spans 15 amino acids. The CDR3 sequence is CATSGDRSWNTEAFF. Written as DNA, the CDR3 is TGTGCCACCAGCGGTGACCGAAGTTGGAACACTGAAGCTTTCTTT.

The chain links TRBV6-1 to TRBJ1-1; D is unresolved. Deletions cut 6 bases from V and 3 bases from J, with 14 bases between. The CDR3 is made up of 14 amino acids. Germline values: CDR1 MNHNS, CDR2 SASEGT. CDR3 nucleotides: TGTGCCAGCAGGGAGGACCCATCAGACACTGAAGCTTTCTTT. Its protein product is CASREDPSDTEAFF.